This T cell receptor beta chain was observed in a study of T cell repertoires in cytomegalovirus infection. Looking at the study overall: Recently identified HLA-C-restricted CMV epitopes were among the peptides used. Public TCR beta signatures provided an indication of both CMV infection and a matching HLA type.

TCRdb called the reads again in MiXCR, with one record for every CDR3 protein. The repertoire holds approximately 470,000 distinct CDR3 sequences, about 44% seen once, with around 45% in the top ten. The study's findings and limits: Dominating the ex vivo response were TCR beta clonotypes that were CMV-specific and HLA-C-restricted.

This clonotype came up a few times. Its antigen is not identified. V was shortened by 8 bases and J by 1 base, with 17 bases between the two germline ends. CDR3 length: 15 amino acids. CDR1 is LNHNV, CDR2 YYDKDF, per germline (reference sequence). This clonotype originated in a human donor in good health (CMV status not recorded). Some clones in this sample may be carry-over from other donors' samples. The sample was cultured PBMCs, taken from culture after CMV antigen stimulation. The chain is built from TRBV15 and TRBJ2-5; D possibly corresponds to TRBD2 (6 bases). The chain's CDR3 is CATGSQDGSQETQYF. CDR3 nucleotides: TGTGCCACCGGTTCCCAAGACGGGAGCCAAGAGACCCAGTACTTC.